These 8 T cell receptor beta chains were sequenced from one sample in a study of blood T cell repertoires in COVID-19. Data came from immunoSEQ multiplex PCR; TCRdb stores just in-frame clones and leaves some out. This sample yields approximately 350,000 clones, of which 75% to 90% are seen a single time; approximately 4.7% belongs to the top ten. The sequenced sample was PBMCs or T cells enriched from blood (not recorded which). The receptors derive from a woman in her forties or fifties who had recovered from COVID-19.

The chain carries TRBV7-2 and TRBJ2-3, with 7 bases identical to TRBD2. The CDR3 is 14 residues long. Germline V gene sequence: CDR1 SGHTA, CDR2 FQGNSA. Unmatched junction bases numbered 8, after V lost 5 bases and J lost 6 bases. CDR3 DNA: TGTGCCAGCAGCACCCGCGGGGGAGCGGATACGCAGTATTTT. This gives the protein CASSTRGGADTQYF.

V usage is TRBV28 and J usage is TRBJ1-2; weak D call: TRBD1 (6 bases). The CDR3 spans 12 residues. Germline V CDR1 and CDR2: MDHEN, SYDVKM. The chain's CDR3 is CVTGQSNYGYTF. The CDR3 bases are TGTGTAACCGGACAGTCTAACTATGGCTACACCTTC.

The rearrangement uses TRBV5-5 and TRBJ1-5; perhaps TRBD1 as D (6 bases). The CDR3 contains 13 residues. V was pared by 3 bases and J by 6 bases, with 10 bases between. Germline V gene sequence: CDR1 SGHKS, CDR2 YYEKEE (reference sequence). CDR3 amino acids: CASSSLRGQPQHF. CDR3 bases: TGTGCCAGCAGCTCACTCAGGGGTCAGCCCCAGCATTTT.

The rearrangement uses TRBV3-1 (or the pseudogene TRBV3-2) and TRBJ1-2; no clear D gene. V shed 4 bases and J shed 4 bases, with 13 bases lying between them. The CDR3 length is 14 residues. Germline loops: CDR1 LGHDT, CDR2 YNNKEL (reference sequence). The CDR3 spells CASSPEGSVYGYTF. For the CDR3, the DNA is TGTGCCAGCAGCCCCGAGGGTTCCGTCTATGGCTACACCTTC.

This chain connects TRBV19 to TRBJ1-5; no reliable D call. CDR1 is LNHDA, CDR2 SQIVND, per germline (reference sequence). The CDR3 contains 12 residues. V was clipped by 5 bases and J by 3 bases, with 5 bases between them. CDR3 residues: CASSVLNQPQHF. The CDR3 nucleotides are TGTGCCAGTAGTGTCCTCAATCAGCCCCAGCATTTT.

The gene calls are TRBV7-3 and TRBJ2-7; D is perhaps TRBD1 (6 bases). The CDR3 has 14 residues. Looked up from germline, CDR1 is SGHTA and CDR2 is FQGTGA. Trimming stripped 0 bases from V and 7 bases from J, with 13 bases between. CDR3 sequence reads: CASSLTPDRKEQYF. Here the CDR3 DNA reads TGTGCCAGCAGCTTAACCCCAGACAGGAAAGAGCAGTACTTC.

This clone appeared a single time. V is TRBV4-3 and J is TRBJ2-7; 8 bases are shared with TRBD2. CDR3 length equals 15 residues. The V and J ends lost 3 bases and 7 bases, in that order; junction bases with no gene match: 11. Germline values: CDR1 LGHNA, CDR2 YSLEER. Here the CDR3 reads CASSHLAGEGGEQYF. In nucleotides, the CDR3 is TGCGCCAGCAGCCATCTAGCGGGTGAGGGTGGGGAGCAGTACTTC.

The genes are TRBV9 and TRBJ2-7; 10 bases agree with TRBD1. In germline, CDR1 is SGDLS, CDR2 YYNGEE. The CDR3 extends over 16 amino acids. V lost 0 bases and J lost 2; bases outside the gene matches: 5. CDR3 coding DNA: TGTGCCAGCAGCGTAGGGACAGGGGGTGGTGCCTACGAGCAGTACTTC. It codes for CASSVGTGGGAYEQYF.